Shown below are 23 T cell receptor beta chains from a single sample sequenced in a study of cytomegalovirus exposure and HLA in healthy donors. Researchers ran the PCR with 60 Vbeta and 13 Jbeta primers. The data were produced by immunoSEQ multiplex PCR, yet TCRdb's version contains in-frame clones alone and is incomplete. This sample has roughly 80,000 clones, with roughly 79% found just once. The specimen sequenced was PBMCs. These receptors were taken from a woman under 40 in good health and CMV-seronegative.

This clone was seen more than once but under ten times. The chain combines TRBV11-2 with TRBJ2-7; 10 bases agree with TRBD1. The CDR3 is made up of 15 amino acids. With 5 bases clipped from V and 2 bases from J, the junction kept 6 bases outside the gene matches. Looked up from germline, CDR1 is SGHAT and CDR2 is FQNNGV. The CDR3 sequence is CASSQPGQGTYEQYF. In nucleotides, the CDR3 is TGTGCCAGCAGCCAACCGGGACAGGGGACCTACGAGCAGTACTTC.

The rearrangement links TRBV27 to TRBJ1-4; 8 nucleotides match TRBD1. Germline V CDR1 and CDR2: MNHEY, SMNVEV (reference sequence). V shed 6 bases and J 6 bases; nucleotides not matched to a gene: 18. There are 18 residues in the CDR3. The CDR3 region is CASSARDRFVFLDEKLFF. DNA of the CDR3: TGTGCCAGCAGCGCCAGGGACAGGTTCGTGTTCTTGGATGAAAAACTGTTTTTT. The variable domain in full, with the rest retrieved from reference TRBV27 and TRBJ1-4, is EAQVTQNPRYLITVTGKKLTVTCSQNMNHEYMSWYRQDPGLGLRQIYYSMNVEVTDKGDVPEGYKVSRKEKRNFPLILESPSPNQTSLYFCASSARDRFVFLDEKLFFGSGTQLSVL.

The chain links TRBV19 to TRBJ1-1, with a possible D match to TRBD1 (5 bases). Trimming shortened V by 3 bases and J by 2 bases, and 10 bases separated the two germline ends. CDR3 length equals 14 residues. CDR1 and CDR2 (germline): LNHDA, SQIVND (reference sequence). CDR3 in amino acids: CASSIPWGNTEAFF. The DNA of the CDR3 is TGTGCCAGTAGTATCCCTTGGGGCAACACTGAAGCTTTCTTT.

The chain joins TRBV7-2 to TRBJ2-7, with D tentatively TRBD2 (6 bases). CDR1 and CDR2 (germline): SGHTA, FQGNSA. The CDR3 covers 13 residues. The ends were cut back, 5 bases at V and 2 bases at J, with 10 bases in the middle. The CDR3 DNA reads as TGTGCCAGCAGCCTCGGGGGTCCCTACGAGCAGTACTTC. Its translation: CASSLGGPYEQYF.

The chain employs TRBV4-1 and TRBJ2-3; 10 bases map to TRBD1. CDR1 MGHRA and CDR2 YSYEKL come from the germline V gene. CDR3 length equals 17 residues. Trimming at V came to 0 bases and at J to 2 bases, leaving 5 bases not matched to a gene. CDR3 sequence reads: CASSQDPGQGTTDTQYF. CDR3 DNA: TGCGCCAGCAGCCAAGATCCGGGACAGGGGACCACAGATACGCAGTATTTT.

The J gene is TRBJ1-4, the V gene TRBV15, with TRBD1 as a possible D gene (6 bases). The germline CDR1 and CDR2 sequences are LNHNV and YYDKDF (reference sequence). There are 16 residues in the CDR3. Trimming removed 4 bases at V and 0 bases at J, with 12 bases between. For the CDR3, the DNA is TGTGCCACCAGCAAAGGGGGGGGGCCAACTAATGAAAAACTGTTTTTT. Its protein product is CATSKGGGPTNEKLFF.

The chain uses TRBV9 and TRBJ2-2, with TRBD1 identical over 7 bases. The CDR3 has 15 residues. From germline, CDR1 is SGDLS and CDR2 YYNGEE. The V segment lost 4 bases and the J segment 0 bases; nucleotides outside the gene matches: 3. The CDR3 sequence is CASSKGGANTGELFF. CDR3 DNA sequence: TGTGCCAGCAGCAAAGGGGGCGCGAACACCGGGGAGCTGTTTTTT.

The chain combines TRBV9 with TRBJ2-5; 8 nucleotides align to TRBD2. The J call is doubtful: the DNA matches TRBJ2-7 better. The CDR3 contains 15 residues. The germline gives CDR1 SGDLS, CDR2 YYNGEE. The CDR3 DNA sequence: TGTGCCAGCAGCGTAGCGGGAGGGCGCTCCTACGAGCAGTACTTC. Amino acids: CASSVAGGRSYEQYF.

The CDR3, as DNA: TGTGCCAGCAGTCCCTCGGACACTGAAGCTTTCTTT. As protein: CASSPSDTEAFF. This rearrangement joins TRBV28 to TRBJ1-1; D remains ambiguous. Germline V CDR1 and CDR2: MDHEN, SYDVKM. This CDR3 is 12 amino acids long. V was cut by 5 bases and J by 3 bases, with 7 bases left in between.

The chain links TRBV6-6 to TRBJ2-7; D might be TRBD1 (5 bases). The CDR3 has 15 residues. With 2 bases removed from V and 5 bases from J, the gap between germline ends came to 16 bases. Germline V lookup: CDR1 MNHNY, CDR2 SVGAGI (reference sequence). CDR3 DNA sequence: TGTGCCAGCAGTTACCCGAAACCAGGGTTGAACGAGCAGTACTTC. The encoded protein is CASSYPKPGLNEQYF.

DNA of the CDR3: TGCGCCAGCCGCCGACTAGCGGGAGTTAATGAGCAGTTCTTC. Amino acid sequence: CASRRLAGVNEQFF. The chain combines TRBV5-1 with TRBJ2-1; TRBD2 aligns across 12 bases. The V gene's germline CDR1 is SGHRS and CDR2 YFSETQ. Trimming cost V 7 bases and J 7 bases; bases outside gene matches: 6. The length of the CDR3 is 14 residues.

The genes are TRBV28 and TRBJ2-7; D not resolved. The germline V and J ends were trimmed by 4 bases and 2 bases, with 12 bases remaining between them. CDR1 and CDR2 (germline): MDHEN, SYDVKM. CDR3 length: 14 residues. CDR3 sequence (DNA): TGTGCCAGCAGTTCCTACTCAGGTCCCTACGAGCAGTACTTC. It is translated as CASSSYSGPYEQYF.

The gene calls are TRBV18 and TRBJ1-3; tentative D call: TRBD1 (5 bases). The CDR3 sequence is 14 residues long. V shed 2 bases and J shed 1 base, with 6 bases lying between them. From germline, CDR1 is KGHSH and CDR2 LQKENI. CDR3 in DNA: TGTGCCAGCTCACCAGACAGATCTGGAAACACCATATATTTT. It codes for CASSPDRSGNTIYF.

A few counts support this clone. This chain joins TRBV5-6 and TRBJ1-2, with 8 bases matching TRBD1. V lost 6 bases to trimming and J lost 4 bases; unmatched junction nucleotides: 8. CDR3 length: 14 amino acids. CDR1 and CDR2 from the germline V gene are SGHDT and YYEEEE. The CDR3 DNA follows: TGTGCCAGCACTAGGGACAGGATGAGCTATGGCTACACCTTC. Its protein product is CASTRDRMSYGYTF.

The chain joins TRBV29-1 to TRBJ2-2; tentatively, D is TRBD1 (6 bases). This CDR3 comprises 13 residues. The V gene's germline CDR1 is SQVTM and CDR2 ANQGSEA. V was shortened by 5 bases and J by 5 bases, with 12 bases between the two germline ends. The CDR3: CSVRPTGTGELFF. The CDR3 region has the DNA TGCAGCGTTCGCCCCACAGGGACCGGGGAGCTGTTTTTT.

The chain recombines TRBV7-9 with TRBJ2-5; the D is unclear. The CDR3 consists of 13 residues. Trimming took off 3 bases at V and 2 bases at J, with 7 bases between the two ends. Germline V gives CDR1 SEHNR, CDR2 FQNEAQ (reference sequence). DNA of the CDR3: TGTGCCAGCAGCTTCGAGGAACAAGAGACCCAGTACTTC. Translating it yields CASSFEEQETQYF. The whole variable domain, filled in from reference TRBV7-9 and TRBJ2-5, reads DTGVSQNPRHKITKRGQNVTFRCDPISEHNRLYWYRQTLGQGPEFLTYFQNEAQLEKSRLLSDRFSAERPKGSFSTLEIQRTEQGDSAMYLCASSFEEQETQYFGPGTRLLVL.

The rearrangement uses TRBV4-2 and TRBJ2-1, with 7 positions matching TRBD2. J was trimmed by 7 bases and V by 4 bases; bases with no gene match: 13. Germline V gives CDR1 LGHNA, CDR2 YNFKEQ. This CDR3 has 16 residues. In DNA form, the CDR3 reads TGTGCCAGCAGCCGCTTAAGACGGGAGGTGTCGAATGAGCAGTTCTTC. Translating it yields CASSRLRREVSNEQFF.

The gene calls are TRBV9 and TRBJ2-1, with 8 bases lining up with TRBD1. Germline CDR1 and CDR2: SGDLS and YYNGEE. Losses at the gene ends were 4 bases for V and 3 bases for J; bases not matched to a gene: 6. The CDR3 loop spans 15 amino acids. DNA of the CDR3: TGTGCCAGCAGCCCCACCGGGACAGGCTACAATGAGCAGTTCTTC. Protein: CASSPTGTGYNEQFF.

This clone was picked up a small number of times. The rearrangement uses TRBV16 and TRBJ1-1, with 9 positions matching TRBD1. This CDR3 region has 15 residues. Germline V gene lookup returns CDR1 KGHSY and CDR2 FQNENV. With 4 bases clipped from V and 2 bases from J, the junction kept 5 bases outside the gene matches. The CDR3 sequence is CASSPETGGNTEAFF. CDR3 in DNA: TGTGCCAGCAGCCCCGAGACAGGGGGAAACACTGAAGCTTTCTTT.

This clone has just one count. The chain employs TRBV27 and TRBJ1-1, with D perhaps matching TRBD1 (5 bases). Germline lookup yields CDR1 MNHEY and CDR2 SMNVEV (reference sequence). The CDR3 runs 14 residues. The ends were cut back, 6 bases at V and 1 base at J, with 12 bases in the middle. The CDR3 spells CASSVPGGNTEAFF. CDR3 nucleotide sequence: TGTGCCAGCAGCGTCCCGGGGGGGAACACTGAAGCTTTCTTT.

In its sample, this clone was seen a few times. J is TRBJ2-1 and V is TRBV18; unclear D gene. V was cut by 6 bases and J by 2 bases, with 8 bases left in between. Germline CDR1 KGHSH, CDR2 LQKENI. The CDR3 covers 13 residues. The CDR3 DNA follows: TGTGCCAGCTCTTATGACACCTACAATGAGCAGTTCTTC. It codes for CASSYDTYNEQFF.

V usage is TRBV7-3 and J usage is TRBJ2-1; 7 bases are shared with TRBD2. Trimming cost V 4 bases and J 2 bases; bases outside gene matches: 2. Germline V gene lookup returns CDR1 SGHTA and CDR2 FQGTGA. This CDR3 contains 14 residues. In DNA form, the CDR3 reads TGTGCCAGCAGCTCGGCGGGAGCCTACAATGAGCAGTTCTTC. Amino acids: CASSSAGAYNEQFF.

The chain carries TRBV4-1 and TRBJ2-7; no reliable D call. The CDR3 has 15 residues. Germline V gene data show CDR1 as MGHRA and CDR2 as YSYEKL. Trimming left V 0 bases short and J 2 bases short, with 11 bases between. Written as DNA, the CDR3 is TGCGCCAGCAGCCAAGAACCTAGAAGAACCTACGAGCAGTACTTC. As protein: CASSQEPRRTYEQYF.